This entry concerns a single T cell receptor beta chain. These data originate in a study of technical replicates of blood from several donors. Data came from immunoSEQ multiplex PCR; TCRdb stores just in-frame clones and leaves some out. The table lists 77,000 or so clones, roughly 92% of them singletons. The sequence derives from a human donor in good health. Sequencing used T cells isolated from PBMCs.

The CDR3 nucleotides read TGCGCCAGCAGCTTGTACGCAGGGTCGGACACTGAAGCTTTCTTT. Protein sequence: CASSLYAGSDTEAFF. The genes are TRBV5-1 and TRBJ1-1, with D perhaps TRBD1 (5 bases). Trimming left V 1 base short and J 3 bases short, with 13 bases between. The CDR3 runs 15 residues. From germline, CDR1 is SGHRS and CDR2 YFSETQ.